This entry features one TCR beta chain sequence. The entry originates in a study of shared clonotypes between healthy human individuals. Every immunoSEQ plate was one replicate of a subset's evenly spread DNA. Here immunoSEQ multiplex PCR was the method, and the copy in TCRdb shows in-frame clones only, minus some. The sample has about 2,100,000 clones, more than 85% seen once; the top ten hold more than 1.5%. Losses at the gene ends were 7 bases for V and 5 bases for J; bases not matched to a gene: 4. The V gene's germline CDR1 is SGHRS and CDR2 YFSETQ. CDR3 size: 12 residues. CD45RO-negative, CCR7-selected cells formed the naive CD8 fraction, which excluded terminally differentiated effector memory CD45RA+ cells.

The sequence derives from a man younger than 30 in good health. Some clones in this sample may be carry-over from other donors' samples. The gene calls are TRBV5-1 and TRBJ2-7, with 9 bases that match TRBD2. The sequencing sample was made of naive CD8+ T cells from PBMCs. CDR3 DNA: TGCGCCAGCCGAGAGCGGGAGGACGAGCAGTACTTC. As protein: CASREREDEQYF.